This paragraph covers one T cell receptor beta chain sequence. Its antigen is unknown. Per germline, CDR1 MNHNS and CDR2 SASEGT. This CDR3 region has 15 residues. The data derive from a study of monozygotic twins with inflammatory bowel disease. General study points: Researchers reported no repertoire similarity difference between concordant and discordant twins, possibly from limited power.

Template switching appended UMIs that held a 6-nucleotide sample barcode. TCRdb reprocessed the 5' RACE reads and stores each CDR3 protein as one record, lacking DNA. The sample's table shows roughly 100,000 distinct CDR3 sequences. The TCR comes from a human donor with ulcerative colitis or Crohn's disease, or a healthy co-twin of an affected twin (not recorded which). The gene calls are TRBV6-1 and TRBJ2-1; TCRdb designates TRBD1, a call that cannot be tested without DNA. Sequencing was done on a sample of blood. Here the CDR3 reads CASSLGTGEAREQFF.